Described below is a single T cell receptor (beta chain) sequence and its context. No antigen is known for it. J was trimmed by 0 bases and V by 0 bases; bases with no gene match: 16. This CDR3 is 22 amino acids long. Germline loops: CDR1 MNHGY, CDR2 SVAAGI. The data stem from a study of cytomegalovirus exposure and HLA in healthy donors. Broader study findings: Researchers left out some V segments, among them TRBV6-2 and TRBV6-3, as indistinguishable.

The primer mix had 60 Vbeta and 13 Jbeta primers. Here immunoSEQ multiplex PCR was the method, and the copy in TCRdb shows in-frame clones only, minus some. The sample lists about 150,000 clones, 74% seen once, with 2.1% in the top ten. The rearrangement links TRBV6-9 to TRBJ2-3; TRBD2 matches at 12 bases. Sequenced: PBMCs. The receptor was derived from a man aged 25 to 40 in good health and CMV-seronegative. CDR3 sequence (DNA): TGTGCCAGCAGTTATTCAGAGGCACTAGCGGGGGGCCTTCCGACTAGCACAGATACGCAGTATTTT. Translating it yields CASSYSEALAGGLPTSTDTQYF.